This record concerns one TCR beta chain sequence. Genomic DNA provided the template from which TCR beta VDJ and CDR3 profiles were obtained. TCRdb reanalysed the reads using MiXCR and keeps one entry per CDR3 protein. The sample consists of some 200,000 distinct CDR3 sequences, around half of them appearing once. The CDR3 length is 16 residues. Germline V gene sequence: CDR1 DFQATT, CDR2 SNEGSKA (reference sequence). V lost 6 bases, J lost 2 bases, and 22 bases lay in between. Before being chosen for sequencing, patients had shown CD8+CD57+ cell expansion by flow cytometry. This sample stems from a study of CD8+CD57+ T cells in acquired aplastic anemia.

The sequence derives from a human donor with aplastic anemia. The rearrangement links TRBV20-1 to TRBJ2-5, with D possibly being TRBD2 (5 bases). The sample was sorted CD4+, CD8+, or CD8+CD57+ T cells (not recorded which) from PBMCs. CDR3: CSAQPGRSRDQETQYF. The CDR3 coding sequence is TGCAGTGCCCAACCCGGACGGAGCCGGGATCAAGAGACCCAGTACTTC.